These 15 T cell receptor beta chains were all obtained from the same sample, sequenced in a study of CD8 T cells in cerebrospinal fluid in Alzheimer's disease. One entry per CDR3 protein, without DNA, is what TCRdb gives after re-calling the 10x single-cell sequencing reads. This sample contains over 1,400 distinct CDR3 sequences. The sequencing input was cerebrospinal fluid. The receptors originated from a human donor with mild cognitive impairment.

This rearrangement joins TRBV6-5 to TRBJ2-1. Per germline, CDR1 MNHEY and CDR2 SVGAGI. This CDR3 is 16 amino acids long. This CDR3 reads CASSYSEAHAYNEQFF.

This clonotype shows up as medium-sized by frequency. V is TRBV10-3 and J is TRBJ2-7; TCRdb returns TRBD1, unconfirmable since there is no DNA. From germline, CDR1 is ENHRY and CDR2 SYGVKD. This CDR3 contains 14 residues. This chain's CDR3 is CAISDPGTAYEQYF.

In terms of frequency, this clonotype is hyperexpanded. This chain links TRBV7-6 with TRBJ2-5; lacking DNA, the TRBD1 call made by TCRdb goes unchecked. CDR1 and CDR2 (germline): SGHVS, FNYEAQ. The CDR3 spans 17 residues. The CDR3 here is CASSLSITTGGQETQYF.

The rearrangement uses TRBV27 and TRBJ2-1; with no DNA, the TCRdb D assignment of TRBD2 cannot be verified. In germline, CDR1 is MNHEY, CDR2 SMNVEV (reference sequence). The CDR3 runs 15 residues. The CDR3 here is CASSPFGGGYNEQFF.

The V and J genes are TRBV5-1 and TRBJ2-5; no DNA is available, so the TRBD1 call from TCRdb remains unchecked. The CDR3 is 15 amino acids. Germline lookup yields CDR1 SGHRS and CDR2 YFSETQ. The CDR3: CASSPTGTGKGTQYF.

Considering frequency, this clonotype is medium-sized. The CDR3 protein is CASSWFRGLNEQFF. This sequence joins TRBV11-2 and TRBJ2-1; the D call from TCRdb, TRBD1, cannot be confirmed without DNA. The CDR3 is 14 amino acids. Germline CDR1 is SGHAT and CDR2 is FQNNGV.

Considering frequency, this clonotype is medium-sized. The chain couples TRBV7-9 to TRBJ2-5; no DNA is available, so the TRBD1 call from TCRdb remains unchecked. Germline values: CDR1 SEHNR, CDR2 FQNEAQ (reference sequence). This CDR3 has 15 amino acids. The CDR3 reads CASSHRQGSSETQYF.

J is TRBJ2-5 and V is TRBV6-2 or TRBV6-3; the D call of TRBD1 rests on TCRdb alone, since no DNA is present to check it. The CDR3 extends over 14 amino acids. The germline CDR1 and CDR2 sequences are MNHEY and SVGEGT. CDR3 region: CASSYQGTLETQYF.

Judged by frequency, this clonotype is large (0.1 to 1%). The CDR3 protein is CASSPYRGEYGYTF. The rearrangement links TRBV3-1 to TRBJ1-2; lacking DNA, the TRBD1 call made by TCRdb goes unchecked. The CDR3 consists of 14 residues. Germline V gene sequence: CDR1 LGHDT, CDR2 YNNKEL (reference sequence). The full variable domain, its missing parts supplied by reference TRBV3-1 and TRBJ1-2, is DTAVSQTPKYLVTQMGNDKSIKCEQNLGHDTMYWYKQDSKKFLKIMFSYNNKELIINETVPNRFSPKSPDKAHLNLHINSLELGDSAVYFCASSPYRGEYGYTFGSGTRLTVV.

This clonotype ranks as medium-sized in terms of frequency. The genes are TRBV4-2 and TRBJ1-3; the D call from TCRdb, TRBD1, cannot be confirmed without DNA. This CDR3 comprises 15 residues. From germline, CDR1 is LGHNA and CDR2 YNFKEQ. CDR3 region: CASSQDRRGGDTIYF.

The genes are TRBV30 and TRBJ2-5; TCRdb indicates TRBD2, and absent DNA this call remains unverified. The germline V gene has CDR1 GTSNPN and CDR2 SVGIG (reference sequence). The CDR3 is 14 residues long. The CDR3 reads CAWSPLAGKETQYF. The variable domain in full, with the rest retrieved from reference TRBV30 and TRBJ2-5, is SQTIHQWPATLVQPVGSPLSLECTVEGTSNPNLYWYRQAAGRGLQLLFYSVGIGQISSEVPQNLSASRPQDRQFILSSKKLLLSDSGFYLCAWSPLAGKETQYFGPGTRLLVL.

Frequency places this clonotype as large. The CDR3 here is CSAFGQGADAGNTIYF. The chain carries TRBV20-1 and TRBJ1-3; the D call of TRBD1 rests on TCRdb alone, since no DNA is present to check it. In germline, CDR1 is DFQATT, CDR2 SNEGSKA (reference sequence). The CDR3 is 16 residues long.

This clonotype is classed as large by frequency. The gene calls are TRBV15 and TRBJ2-3. This CDR3 is built from 12 residues. Germline CDR1 LNHNV, CDR2 YYDKDF (reference sequence). The CDR3 region is CATSTGGNTQYF.

The V call is TRBV24-1, the J call TRBJ2-7; TCRdb lists TRBD2, though no DNA is available to test this call. The germline gives CDR1 KGHDR, CDR2 SFDVKD. This CDR3 contains 15 residues. CDR3 loop: CATSDPGTSGYEQYF.

According to its frequency, this clonotype is medium-sized (0.01 to 0.1%). The chain uses TRBV4-1 and TRBJ2-7; TCRdb reports TRBD1, a call that lacks DNA to check it against. The CDR3 sequence is 15 residues long. In germline, CDR1 is MGHRA, CDR2 YSYEKL. The chain's CDR3 is CASSQDRGRTAEQYF.